These 10 T cell receptor beta chains came from one sample sequenced in a study of T cells after yellow fever vaccination. MiXCR, applied by TCRdb to the 5' RACE reads, yields one record per CDR3 protein. The sample holds 400,000 or so distinct CDR3 sequences, 11% seen once. The starting material was PBMCs, obtained on the day of the first yellow fever vaccination. These receptors all stem from a man younger than 30 who received the YFV17D yellow fever vaccine.

The rearrangement links TRBV20-1 to TRBJ2-3, with a possible D match to TRBD2 (6 bases). Germline CDR1 is DFQATT and CDR2 is SNEGSKA (reference sequence). The CDR3 is made up of 19 amino acids. Trimming shortened V by 6 bases and J by 0 bases, and 28 bases separated the two germline ends. CDR3 sequence: CSATGRPPTRPISTDTQYF. For the CDR3, the DNA is TGCAGTGCGACGGGGAGGCCCCCGACTAGACCTATAAGCACAGATACGCAGTATTTT.

The CDR3 protein is CASRRTGNQPQHF. For the CDR3, the DNA is TGTGCCAGCAGAAGGACAGGGAATCAGCCCCAGCATTTT. The chain recombines TRBV7-2 with TRBJ1-5, with 8 bases identical to TRBD1. The CDR3 is 13 residues long. The V segment lost 6 bases and the J segment 4 bases; nucleotides outside the gene matches: 2. Germline CDR1 SGHTA, CDR2 FQGNSA.

The V and J genes are TRBV10-3 and TRBJ1-5; no clear D. V was clipped by 11 bases and J by 5 bases, with 16 bases between them. Germline CDR1 and CDR2: ENHRY and SYGVKD. The CDR3 sequence is 13 residues long. The CDR3 loop reads CASSTGNDQPQHF. DNA for the CDR3: TGTGCCTCGTCGACGGGCAACGATCAGCCCCAGCATTTT.

The chain couples TRBV7-9 to TRBJ2-4; perhaps TRBD1 as D (5 bases). Trimming took 5 bases from V and 9 from J, leaving 17 bases between them. Germline values: CDR1 SEHNR, CDR2 FQNEAQ (reference sequence). The CDR3 is made up of 14 amino acids. The CDR3 spells CASSPSDKEGIQYF. The CDR3 nucleotides read TGTGCCAGCAGCCCGTCGGACAAGGAAGGCATTCAGTACTTC.

This clonotype was seen only a few times. The V call is TRBV9, the J call TRBJ2-1; the D call may be TRBD1 or TRBD2 (5 bases each). The CDR3 spans 16 residues. Germline V gene data show CDR1 as SGDLS and CDR2 as YYNGEE. The V end lost 1 base, the J end lost 0 bases, and 11 bases lay between the germline ends. CDR3 DNA sequence: TGTGCCAGCAGCGTACGAGGGGTAAGCTCCTACAATGAGCAGTTCTTC. Its translation: CASSVRGVSSYNEQFF.

This chain joins TRBV25-1 and TRBJ2-2; 8 bases line up with TRBD2. This CDR3 comprises 17 residues. V gave up 1 base and J gave up 3 bases; unmatched junction bases: 7. The germline gives CDR1 MGHDK, CDR2 SYGVNS. The CDR3 nucleotides read TGTGCCAGCAGTGAATCAGCGGGGGCACCGTACACCGGGGAGCTGTTTTTT. Translated: CASSESAGAPYTGELFF. Supplemented by reference TRBV25-1 and TRBJ2-2, the full variable domain reads EADIYQTPRYLVIGTGKKITLECSQTMGHDKMYWYQQDPGMELHLIHYSYGVNSTEKGDLSSESTVSRIRTEHFPLTLESARPSHTSQYLCASSESAGAPYTGELFFGEGSRLTVL.

The J gene is TRBJ2-1, the V gene TRBV20-1; 10 bases match TRBD2. Germline V CDR1 and CDR2: DFQATT, SNEGSKA (reference sequence). With V trimmed by 3 bases and J by 9 bases, 11 bases remained unmatched. The CDR3 totals 15 residues. CDR3: CSAREGSGGAGEQFF. The CDR3 DNA follows: TGCAGTGCTAGGGAAGGCAGCGGGGGGGCGGGTGAGCAGTTCTTC.

The rearrangement joins TRBV5-5 to TRBJ2-1; D ambiguous. Germline CDR1 is SGHKS and CDR2 is YYEKEE (reference sequence). Trimming cost V 3 bases and J 0 bases, with 7 bases left between them. This CDR3 has 14 amino acids. For the CDR3, the DNA is TGTGCCAGCAGCTGGGTGGGCTCCTACAATGAGCAGTTCTTC. As protein: CASSWVGSYNEQFF. Full variable domain (missing parts from reference TRBV5-5 and TRBJ2-1): DAGVTQSPTHLIKTRGQQVTLRCSPISGHKSVSWYQQVLGQGPQFIFQYYEKEERGRGNFPDRFSARQFPNYSSELNVNALLLGDSALYLCASSWVGSYNEQFFGPGTRLTVL.

J is TRBJ1-1 and V is TRBV10-1, with D possibly matching TRBD1 (6 bases). Between the trimmed V and J ends, which lost 3 bases and 5 bases, there was a span of 10 bases. CDR1 WNHNN and CDR2 SYGVQD come from the germline V gene (reference sequence). The CDR3 contains 13 residues. The CDR3 DNA sequence: TGCGCCAGCAGTGAAGGGGGTAGGACTGAAGCTTTCTTT. Protein sequence: CASSEGGRTEAFF.

This chain uses TRBV5-8 with TRBJ1-1; D unresolved. Germline V gene sequence: CDR1 SGHTS, CDR2 YDEGEE. V gave up 0 bases and J gave up 3 bases, with 9 bases separating them. This CDR3 is built from 14 residues. CDR3 protein: CASSLGLPHTEAFF. The DNA of the CDR3 is TGTGCCAGCAGCTTGGGGCTCCCCCACACTGAAGCTTTCTTT.